This record covers a single TCR beta chain. Its specificity is unknown. Since a much larger clone is just one base distant, this may be a read error. This entry is derived from a study of T-cell reconstitution after alpha-beta-depleted transplantation in children. The study's findings and limits: Reportedly, roughly two months post-transplant, alpha-beta T cells arose from several hundred expanded graft clones. T-cell numbers and diversity, one year after transplant, stemmed largely from T cells that were newly produced. Surviving recipient cells, namely T cells and thymic progenitors, were the source of high day-60 TCRbeta diversity in some patients.

Preparation of the TCRbeta library involved a method that used unique molecular identifiers. TCRdb recomputed calls from the PCR reads with MiXCR, one row per CDR3 protein. Seen here are fewer than 750,000 distinct CDR3 sequences, approximately 22% observed once, and the top ten hold roughly 14%. Sample: PBMCs, mostly from graft donor cells, taken 360 days after TCRalphabeta/CD19-depleted stem cell transplant. This clonotype originated in a boy in the first two years of life who had a stem cell transplant for acute myeloid leukemia, so the T cells may come from the graft donor.

The CDR3 spells CATSINRYRNQPQHF. The CDR3 DNA reads as TGTGCCACCAGCATTAACAGGTATCGCAATCAGCCCCAGCATTTT. The V call is TRBV15, the J call TRBJ1-5, with a tentative D call TRBD1 (5 bases). Germline-derived CDR1 and CDR2 are LNHNV and YYDKDF (reference sequence). V lost 4 bases, J lost 2 bases, and 12 bases lay in between. CDR3 length: 15 amino acids.